This T cell receptor beta chain was retrieved from a study of regulatory T cells in long-lasting Graves disease. The sample holds a few counts of this clonotype. V lost 5 bases to trimming and J lost 0 bases; unmatched junction nucleotides: 6. The CDR3 spans 18 residues. Germline V gene lookup returns CDR1 MNHNS and CDR2 SASEGT. Library construction for TCR beta used iRepertoire HTBI primers and Arm-PCR of CDR3 regions. TCRdb redid the calling of the multiplex PCR reads with MiXCR, one entry per CDR3 protein. The repertoire has about 220,000 distinct CDR3 sequences, 15% to 20% of them found once; the top ten carry approximately 10%. Time point in this sample: newly diagnosed GD, antithyroid drugs for less than 3 months. PBMC RNA was the source of the TCR library. These data also formed part of another study, on T cells in Graves' hyperthyroidism and ophthalmopathy.

The sample in question was peripheral blood mononuclear cells (PBMCs), obtained at new diagnosis, from a patient treated with antithyroid drugs. This TCR came from a woman aged 25-40 years with Graves disease. The gene calls are TRBV6-1 and TRBJ2-1; 14 bases match TRBD2. The CDR3 loop is CASSTTGTSGGSYNEQFF. For the CDR3, the DNA is TGTGCCAGCAGTACTACCGGGACTAGCGGGGGCTCCTACAATGAGCAGTTCTTC.